A selection of T cell receptor beta chains follows, all from one sample in a study of brain T cells in children with intractable seizures. TCRdb's table, derived via immunoSEQ multiplex PCR, lists solely in-frame clones and lacks some. The data hold approximately 330,000 clones, with about 93% observed a single time. The sequences come from peripheral blood, collected about 5 months after surgery. These receptors all stem from a boy under three years old with tuberous sclerosis and intractable seizures. Both conserved end residues are part of each CDR3. Fields, in order: CDR3 DNA, CDR3 protein, clone size, D gene, V gene, CDR3 length, J gene. D genes are given only for firm matches. Only some rows state a clone size, as once, few, many or a class for expanded clones.

TGCGCCAGCAGCTTGGAACCAACCACAGATACGCAGTATTTT CASSLEPTTDTQYF NA NA TRBV5-1 14 TRBJ2-3
TGTGCCAGCAGCTTAGGGGAGGATTTTGGGTACGAGCAGTACTTC CASSLGEDFGYEQYF NA NA TRBV11-3 15 TRBJ2-7
TGTGCCAGCTCACGAGGACAGATTGGCGGCGAGCAGTACTTC CASSRGQIGGEQYF NA NA TRBV18 14 TRBJ2-7
TGTGCCAGCAGCCAGATAGTACAGGGACTATGGGAGACCCAGTACTTC CASSQIVQGLWETQYF NA NA TRBV14 16 TRBJ2-5
TGTGCCAGTAGTTTTGACGGAGTCTACGAGCAGTACTTC CASSFDGVYEQYF NA NA TRBV19 13 TRBJ2-7
TGTGCCAGCAGCAAATCAGACAGCGGGAGGCGAAATGAGCAGTTCTTC CASSKSDSGRRNEQFF NA NA TRBV21-1 16 TRBJ2-1
TGTGCCAGCAGCCCCTACCGGGACCTTAACACAGATACGCAGTATTTT CASSPYRDLNTDTQYF NA NA TRBV5-4 16 TRBJ2-3
TGCAGCATCAGCGACTCCTACAATGAGCAGTTCTTC CSISDSYNEQFF NA NA TRBV29-1 12 TRBJ2-1
TGTGCCAGCAGTCGCGGGACAGAAAAACTGTTTTTT CASSRGTEKLFF NA NA TRBV12-3/TRBV12-4 12 TRBJ1-4
TGTGCCAGCAGCCAACCTCGAGGTGGGACTAGCGGTAGGATTGTCTCCTACGAGCAGTACTTC CASSQPRGGTSGRIVSYEQYF NA TRBD2 TRBV3-1/TRBV3-2 21 TRBJ2-7
TGCGCCAGCAGCCAAGATACAGCGTACAGCACAGATACGCAGTATTTT CASSQDTAYSTDTQYF NA NA TRBV4-1 16 TRBJ2-3
TGTGCCACCAGTGATTGGGGGACTAATGAAGCTTTCTTT CATSDWGTNEAFF NA NA TRBV24-1 13 TRBJ1-1
TGTGCCAGCAGTTTGGGGGCTAGCTATGGCTACACCTTC CASSLGASYGYTF NA NA TRBV28 13 TRBJ1-2
TGTGCCAGCAGCTGGACATTTGTAGAGACCCAGTACTTC CASSWTFVETQYF NA NA TRBV5-6 13 TRBJ2-5
TGTGCCAGCAGCTTAGCGACAGGACCTTCCTACGAGCAGTACTTC CASSLATGPSYEQYF NA NA TRBV7-2 15 TRBJ2-7
TGTGCCTGTTTACTGGGTTTCTATGGCTACACCTTC CACLLGFYGYTF NA NA TRBV30 12 TRBJ1-2
TGTGCCAGCAGTCCCCTGGGACAGCTCTATGGCTACACCTTC CASSPLGQLYGYTF NA TRBD1 TRBV27 14 TRBJ1-2
TGTGCCAGCAGTGACAGCGGGGGTTCCCAGCCCCAGCATTTT CASSDSGGSQPQHF NA NA TRBV6-4 14 TRBJ1-5
TGTGCCAGCAGCTTGGGACCGAACACCGGGGAGCTGTTTTTT CASSLGPNTGELFF NA NA TRBV5-5 14 TRBJ2-2
TGCACCAGCAGCCAAGTTCTAGCGCCCCGCGCGGAGGAGCAGTTCTTC CTSSQVLAPRAEEQFF NA NA TRBV1 16 TRBJ2-1
TGTGCCAGCAGCGGGGACAGGAACACTGAAGCTTTCTTT CASSGDRNTEAFF NA TRBD1 TRBV6-5 13 TRBJ1-1
TGCGCCAGCAGCGTTACCGGGACAGACCCTGCTAACTATGGCTACACCTTC CASSVTGTDPANYGYTF NA TRBD1 TRBV5-1 17 TRBJ1-2
TGTGCCAGCAGTTTACCCCGGGAGGGCCAGGGTGAGCAGTTCTTC CASSLPREGQGEQFF NA TRBD2 TRBV28 15 TRBJ2-1
TGTGCCAGCAGCCCAAACCCGGGACTCCCTGTCCGTGCGAACACCGGGGAGCTGTTTTTT CASSPNPGLPVRANTGELFF NA NA TRBV21-1 20 TRBJ2-2
TGTGCCGGCAGCTTACAGGGAAACACTGAAGCTTTCTTT CAGSLQGNTEAFF NA NA TRBV7-2 13 TRBJ1-1
TGCGCCAGCAGCCAAGACTTAGCCGTCTCCTACAATGAGCAGTTCTTC CASSQDLAVSYNEQFF once NA TRBV4-1 16 TRBJ2-1
TGTGCCACTATATGGCTAGGGGGACCCTACGAGCAGTACTTC CATIWLGGPYEQYF NA NA TRBV24-1 14 TRBJ2-7
TGTGCCAGCACCCCTCCCGGGGGGCCCAAGTACAATGAGCAGTTCTTC CASTPPGGPKYNEQFF NA NA TRBV13 16 TRBJ2-1
TGTGCCAGCAGCGACAGGGGGGGAGAGAAAACAGATACGCAGTATTTT CASSDRGGEKTDTQYF NA TRBD1 TRBV7-9 16 TRBJ2-3
TGCGCCAGCAGGGGTAGCGGGAGTTTGTACGAGCAGTACTTC CASRGSGSLYEQYF NA TRBD2 TRBV10-2 14 TRBJ2-7
TGTGCCAGCTATGAGGACGGAATGAACACTGAAGCTTTCTTT CASYEDGMNTEAFF NA NA TRBV6-5 14 TRBJ1-1
TGTGCCAGCAGGCCACAGGGGGCGCGGGGCACCGGGGAGCTGTTTTTT CASRPQGARGTGELFF NA TRBD1 TRBV7-9 16 TRBJ2-2
TGTGCCAGCAGTGAAAGCGGCACAGATACGCAGTATTTT CASSESGTDTQYF NA NA TRBV2 13 TRBJ2-3
TGTGCCAGCAGTCCCCTAATGGGAGTGAACACTGAAGCTTTCTTT CASSPLMGVNTEAFF once NA TRBV27 15 TRBJ1-1
TGCGCCAGCAGCCCCCAGCCTGGGGCAGCGGGTGGCCGGCACCGAAACACTGAAGCTTTCTTT CASSPQPGAAGGRHRNTEAFF NA NA TRBV5-1 21 TRBJ1-1
TGTGCCAGCAGCTTGGACGGCAGGGGCTATGGCTACACCTTC CASSLDGRGYGYTF NA NA TRBV5-4 14 TRBJ1-2
TGCAGTGCTGGGAACAGACATGGCTACACCTTC CSAGNRHGYTF NA NA TRBV20-1 11 TRBJ1-2
TGCGCCAGCAGCTTGGCGGGGAATGGTTACGAGCAGTACTTC CASSLAGNGYEQYF NA NA TRBV5-1 14 TRBJ2-7
TGTGCCAGCTCCGGGACAGAAAATCAGCCCCAGCATTTT CASSGTENQPQHF few TRBD1 TRBV7-6 13 TRBJ1-5
TGTGCCAGCAGCCAAGTAGAGACCCAGTACTTC CASSQVETQYF NA NA TRBV3-1/TRBV3-2 11 TRBJ2-5
TGTGCCGGAAGGGCAAGGGATTACTATGGCTACACCTTC CAGRARDYYGYTF NA NA TRBV6-5 13 TRBJ1-2
TGTGCCTGGAGTGTTACAAGTGGCGGGGAGCTGTTTTTT CAWSVTSGGELFF NA NA TRBV30 13 TRBJ2-2
TGTGCCACCAGTGACCCATTGACGAGTGCTAGCACAGATACGCAGTATTTT CATSDPLTSASTDTQYF NA NA TRBV24-1 17 TRBJ2-3
TGTGCCAGCAGCCAAGGGTCGGGACAGTCCTACGAGCAGTACTTC CASSQGSGQSYEQYF NA TRBD1 TRBV14 15 TRBJ2-7
TGTGCCAGCAGTTGGGACAGGGGCCAGCCCCAGCATTTT CASSWDRGQPQHF NA TRBD1 TRBV27 13 TRBJ1-5
TGTGCCAGCAGCTTGATCCCTCCCTACGAGCAGTACTTC CASSLIPPYEQYF NA NA TRBV7-9 13 TRBJ2-7
TGTGCCTGGGCCAGGGGGCGGTCCGGAAACACCATATATTTT CAWARGRSGNTIYF NA TRBD1 TRBV30 14 TRBJ1-3
TGTGCCAGCAGCGTTAAGCCCCGCACAGATACGCAGTATTTT CASSVKPRTDTQYF NA NA TRBV9 14 TRBJ2-3
TGTGCCTGGAGTGTAGACGGGCTATCCTACAATGAGCAGTTCTTC CAWSVDGLSYNEQFF NA NA TRBV30 15 TRBJ2-1
TGTGCCAGCAGCTCCCCACTAGCGGGAGGGCTGGTGGGCAATGAGCAGTTCTTC CASSSPLAGGLVGNEQFF NA TRBD2 TRBV7-9 18 TRBJ2-1